This T cell receptor (beta chain) was profiled in a study of cytomegalovirus exposure and HLA in healthy donors. It was with 60 Vbeta and 13 Jbeta primers that the PCR ran. The method was immunoSEQ multiplex PCR; TCRdb's version includes in-frame clones alone and lacks a portion of them. The sample spans 150,000 to 200,000 clones; the ten largest clones claim 1.3%. This CDR3 contains 14 residues. CDR1 is MNHNY and CDR2 is SVGAGI in the germline V gene (reference sequence). Sequencing used PBMCs. This sequence joins TRBV6-6 and TRBJ2-5, with unresolved D. The J call may be in error: the DNA end matches TRBJ2-7 better. This TCR was recovered from a woman aged 55 to 70 in good health and CMV-seronegative. The CDR3 DNA is TGTGCCAGCAGTCCCCCGAAGGAGTTTCACGAGCAGTACTTC. Encoded protein: CASSPPKEFHEQYF.